Listed below are T cell receptor beta chains from one sample, sequenced in a study of shared clonotypes between healthy human individuals. Only in-frame clones appear in the TCRdb table, and some are missing; sequencing was by immunoSEQ multiplex PCR. Altogether approximately 2.3 million clones are present, approximately 93% being singletons, with the ten largest covering 0.35% to 0.45%. The sample was naive CD4+ T cells from PBMCs. These receptor sequences come from a man between 18 and 35 years old in good health. Some clones in this sample may be carry-over from other donors' samples. Both conserved end residues are part of each CDR3. The D gene is left open where the match is weak. Only some rows state a clone size, as once, few, many or a class for expanded clones.

D gene,clone size,J gene,V gene,CDR3 protein,CDR3 DNA
NA,NA,TRBJ2-7,TRBV11-3,CASSRTRDAYEQYF,TGTGCCAGCAGCCGGACCCGGGACGCCTACGAGCAGTACTTC
TRBD2,NA,TRBJ2-2,TRBV4-1,CASSQTSGDTGELFF,TGCGCCAGCAGCCAGACTAGCGGGGACACCGGGGAGCTGTTTTTT
TRBD2,NA,TRBJ2-1,TRBV18,CASSPSLAGSYNEQFF,TGTGCCAGCTCACCCTCACTAGCGGGGTCCTACAATGAGCAGTTCTTC
NA,NA,TRBJ1-4,TRBV6-5,CASRERPTNEKLFF,TGTGCCAGCAGGGAGAGGCCAACTAATGAAAAACTGTTTTTT
TRBD1,NA,TRBJ1-4,TRBV7-2,CASSLAQGAHEKLFF,TGTGCCAGCAGCTTAGCACAGGGGGCACATGAAAAACTGTTTTTT
NA,NA,TRBJ2-3,TRBV7-9,CASSWFGGRDTQYF,TGTGCCAGCAGCTGGTTTGGAGGGAGAGATACGCAGTATTTT
TRBD1,NA,TRBJ1-3,TRBV7-9,CASSSRQGSSSGNTIYF,TGTGCCAGCAGCTCCCGACAGGGCTCGAGCTCTGGAAACACCATATATTTT
TRBD1,NA,TRBJ1-4,TRBV29-1,CSGRQGNEKLFF,TGCAGCGGCAGACAGGGGAATGAAAAACTGTTTTTT
NA,NA,TRBJ1-3,TRBV9,CASSVEQGHGNTIYF,TGTGCCAGCAGCGTAGAGCAGGGGCACGGAAACACCATATATTTT
NA,NA,TRBJ2-1,TRBV5-4,CASSLGGYEQFF,TGTGCCAGCAGCTTGGGAGGGTATGAGCAGTTCTTC
NA,NA,TRBJ2-5,TRBV5-1,CASSLGGWETQYF,TGCGCCAGCAGCTTGGGAGGGTGGGAGACCCAGTACTTC
NA,NA,TRBJ2-1,TRBV11-2,CASSLGGGPYDEQFF,TGTGCCAGCAGCTTAGGTGGAGGGCCGTACGATGAGCAGTTCTTC
NA,NA,TRBJ2-3,TRBV5-1,CASSPQGLTDTQYF,TGCGCCAGCAGCCCCCAGGGGTTAACAGATACGCAGTATTTT
NA,NA,TRBJ2-2,TRBV7-3,CASSPQGTGELFF,TGTGCCAGCAGCCCCCAGGGAACCGGGGAGCTGTTTTTT
NA,NA,TRBJ1-1,TRBV6-6,CASSYSSAYAEAFF,TGTGCCAGCAGTTACTCGTCCGCCTACGCTGAAGCTTTCTTT
NA,NA,TRBJ1-3,TRBV7-9,CASSLVPTGYGNTIYF,TGTGCCAGCAGCCTGGTCCCAACGGGGTACGGAAACACCATATATTTT
TRBD2,NA,TRBJ2-1,TRBV7-9,CASSLGAGRIHNEQFF,TGTGCCAGCAGCCTCGGGGCCGGGAGGATCCACAATGAGCAGTTCTTC
TRBD2,NA,TRBJ2-1,TRBV4-1,CASSQFLSAGGPGGNEQFF,TGCGCCAGCAGCCAATTCTTGTCCGCGGGAGGGCCCGGGGGGAATGAGCAGTTCTTC
NA,NA,TRBJ2-5,TRBV7-3,CASSLERVYQETQYF,TGTGCCAGCAGCTTAGAGCGGGTGTACCAAGAGACCCAGTACTTC
NA,NA,TRBJ1-1,TRBV18,CASSSFVSVPGDAEAFF,TGTGCCAGCTCTAGTTTTGTTTCGGTGCCGGGGGACGCTGAAGCTTTCTTT
NA,once,TRBJ1-4,TRBV19,CASSMAQGNNEKLFF,TGTGCCAGTAGTATGGCCCAGGGCAATAATGAAAAACTGTTTTTT
NA,NA,TRBJ1-3,TRBV9,CASSVGPRGGPGNTIYF,TGTGCCAGCAGCGTAGGGCCTCGGGGGGGTCCTGGAAACACCATATATTTT
TRBD1,NA,TRBJ2-2,TRBV6-5,CASSSPDRGYTGELFF,TGTGCCAGCAGTTCCCCGGACAGGGGATACACCGGGGAGCTGTTTTTT
NA,NA,TRBJ2-1,TRBV29-1,CSVEAMAAATYNEQFF,TGCAGCGTTGAAGCTATGGCAGCGGCGACCTACAATGAGCAGTTCTTC
NA,once,TRBJ1-1,TRBV19,CASMRGQNTEAFF,TGTGCCAGTATGAGGGGCCAGAACACTGAAGCTTTCTTT
NA,NA,TRBJ2-7,TRBV7-2,CASSLGGYPSYEQYF,TGTGCCAGCAGCTTAGGCGGCTACCCTTCCTACGAGCAGTACTTC
NA,NA,TRBJ1-1,TRBV19,CASTTHSNTEAFF,TGTGCCAGTACCACCCATTCGAACACTGAAGCTTTCTTT
NA,NA,TRBJ2-5,TRBV5-1,CASSLGTETETQYF,TGCGCCAGCAGCCTCGGCACCGAGACGGAGACCCAGTACTTC
NA,NA,TRBJ1-2,TRBV7-9,CASSSTRDANYGYTF,TGTGCCAGCAGCTCAACCAGGGACGCTAACTATGGCTACACCTTC
NA,NA,TRBJ2-1,TRBV9,CASSSRRGNEQFF,TGTGCCAGCAGCTCCCGACGGGGTAATGAGCAGTTCTTC
TRBD1,NA,TRBJ1-5,TRBV19,CASSISGQLNQPQHF,TGTGCCAGTAGTATATCGGGACAGCTAAATCAGCCCCAGCATTTT
NA,NA,TRBJ1-2,TRBV10-3,CAISETGGGYTF,TGTGCCATCAGTGAGACAGGTGGAGGCTACACCTTC
TRBD2,NA,TRBJ2-2,TRBV2,CASYAAGGNTGELFF,TGTGCCAGTTACGCAGCGGGGGGGAACACCGGGGAGCTGTTTTTT
NA,once,TRBJ2-7,TRBV5-1,CASSPLRSGLEDEQYF,TGCGCCAGCAGCCCCCTTCGGAGCGGCCTTGAGGACGAGCAGTACTTC
NA,NA,TRBJ2-7,TRBV2,CASSVGRNYEQYF,TGTGCCAGCAGTGTAGGGAGAAACTACGAGCAGTACTTC
NA,NA,TRBJ2-1,TRBV5-4,CASSLRDSYNEQFF,TGTGCCAGCAGCTTGCGGGACTCTTACAATGAGCAGTTCTTC
NA,NA,TRBJ2-5,TRBV15,CATSRTPPISRGETQYF,TGTGCCACCAGCAGAACACCCCCTATAAGTCGGGGGGAGACCCAGTACTTC
NA,NA,TRBJ2-1,TRBV7-3,CASSTHREEGNEQFF,TGTGCCAGCAGCACTCACAGGGAGGAGGGGAATGAGCAGTTCTTC